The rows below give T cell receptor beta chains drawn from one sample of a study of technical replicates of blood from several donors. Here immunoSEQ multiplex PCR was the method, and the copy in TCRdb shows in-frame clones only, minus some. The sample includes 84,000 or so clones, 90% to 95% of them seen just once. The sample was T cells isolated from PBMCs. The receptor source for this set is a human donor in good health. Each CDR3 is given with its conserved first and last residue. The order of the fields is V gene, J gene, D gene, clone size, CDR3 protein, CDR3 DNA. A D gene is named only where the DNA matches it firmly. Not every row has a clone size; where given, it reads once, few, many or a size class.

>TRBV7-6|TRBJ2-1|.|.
CASSPRGMYNEQFF
TGTGCCAGCAGCCCAAGGGGGATGTACAATGAGCAGTTCTTC
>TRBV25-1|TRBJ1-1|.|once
CASTQDNTEAFF
TGTGCCAGCACCCAGGATAACACTGAAGCTTTCTTT
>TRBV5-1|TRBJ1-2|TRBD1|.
CASNLGQGMKGYTF
TGCGCCAGCAACCTCGGACAGGGGATGAAAGGCTACACCTTC
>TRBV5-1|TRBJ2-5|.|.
CASGTGHQQETQYF
TGCGCCAGTGGAACGGGACACCAACAAGAGACCCAGTACTTC
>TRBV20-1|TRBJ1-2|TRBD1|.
CSGTGDYGYTF
TGCAGCGGGACAGGGGACTATGGCTACACCTTC
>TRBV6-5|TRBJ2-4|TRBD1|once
CASSPQGAGKNIQYF
TGTGCCAGCAGCCCACAGGGGGCTGGCAAAAACATTCAGTACTTC
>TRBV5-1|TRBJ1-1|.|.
CASSLGQIKTEAFF
TGCGCCAGCAGCTTGGGCCAGATAAAAACTGAAGCTTTCTTT
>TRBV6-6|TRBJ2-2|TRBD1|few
CASDGQGNTGELFF
TGTGCCAGCGATGGACAGGGTAACACCGGGGAGCTGTTTTTT
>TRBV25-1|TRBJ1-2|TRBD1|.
CASSELRAGGYGYTF
TGTGCCAGCAGTGAATTAAGGGCAGGGGGCTATGGCTACACCTTC
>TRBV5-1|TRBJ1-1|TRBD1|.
CASSSGTGVSTEAFF
TGCGCCAGCAGCTCGGGGACAGGGGTATCGACTGAAGCTTTCTTT
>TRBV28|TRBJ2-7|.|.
CASTLSRRGVYEQYF
TGTGCCAGCACTCTTAGTCGCAGGGGGGTCTACGAGCAGTACTTC
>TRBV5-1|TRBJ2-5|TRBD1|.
CASSLATGVVETQYF
TGCGCCAGCAGCTTGGCCACAGGGGTAGTAGAGACCCAGTACTTC
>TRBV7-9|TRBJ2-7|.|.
CASSFTGNHEQYF
TGTGCCAGCAGCTTCACCGGGAACCACGAGCAGTACTTC
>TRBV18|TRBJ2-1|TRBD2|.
CASSSIGGGSYNEQFF
TGTGCCAGCTCGTCTATCGGGGGGGGCTCCTACAATGAGCAGTTCTTC
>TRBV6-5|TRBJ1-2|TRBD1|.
CASSYPRGDGYTF
TGTGCCAGCAGTTATCCCAGGGGGGATGGCTACACCTTC
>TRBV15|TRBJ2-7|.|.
CATSRDPGAYEQYF
TGTGCCACCAGCAGAGACCCGGGAGCCTACGAGCAGTACTTC
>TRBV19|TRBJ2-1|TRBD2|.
CASSTGLAEYNEQFF
TGTGCCAGTAGTACGGGACTAGCGGAATACAATGAGCAGTTCTTC
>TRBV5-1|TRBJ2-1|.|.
CARDRPDNEQFF
TGCGCCAGAGACAGGCCTGACAATGAGCAGTTCTTC
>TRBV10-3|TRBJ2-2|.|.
CAISELGRELFF
TGTGCCATCAGTGAACTGGGGCGGGAGCTGTTTTTT
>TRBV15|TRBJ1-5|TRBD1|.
CATSRVRGTGYNQPQHF
TGTGCCACCAGCAGAGTCCGCGGGACAGGGTACAATCAGCCCCAGCATTTT
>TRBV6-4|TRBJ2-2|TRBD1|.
CASSDVPRGRFGELFF
TGTGCCAGCAGTGACGTACCCAGGGGGCGCTTCGGGGAGCTGTTTTTT
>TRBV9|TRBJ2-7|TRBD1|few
CASSPRDRAPYEQYF
TGTGCCAGCAGCCCCCGGGACAGGGCCCCCTACGAGCAGTACTTC
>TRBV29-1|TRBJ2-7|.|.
CSVAFSYEQYF
TGCAGCGTTGCTTTCTCCTACGAGCAGTACTTC
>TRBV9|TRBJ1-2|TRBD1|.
CASSVARGPSPNYGYTF
TGTGCCAGCAGCGTAGCTAGGGGGCCCAGCCCTAACTATGGCTACACCTTC
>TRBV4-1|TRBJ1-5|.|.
CASSRYTGNQPQHF
TGCGCCAGCAGCCGGTACACCGGGAATCAGCCCCAGCATTTT
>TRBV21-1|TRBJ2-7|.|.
CASSPEAEGPSGRPLSYEQYF
TGTGCCAGCAGCCCAGAGGCGGAAGGCCCTAGCGGGAGGCCACTCTCCTACGAGCAGTACTTC
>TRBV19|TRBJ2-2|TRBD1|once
CATGTGDWGTGELFF
TGTGCCACAGGGACAGGGGATTGGGGCACCGGGGAGCTGTTTTTT
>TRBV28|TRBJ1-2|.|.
CAIEGGYGYTF
TGTGCTATAGAGGGAGGCTATGGCTACACCTTC
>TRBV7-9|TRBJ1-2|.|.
CASSSRGPAFGYTF
TGTGCCAGCAGCTCACGCGGCCCTGCCTTTGGCTACACCTTC
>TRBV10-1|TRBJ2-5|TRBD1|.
CASRSQGEETQYF
TGCGCCAGCAGGTCGCAGGGGGAAGAGACCCAGTACTTC
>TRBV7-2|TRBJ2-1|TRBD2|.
CASSLGGLARSYNEQFF
TGTGCCAGCAGCTTAGGCGGACTAGCCAGGTCCTACAATGAGCAGTTCTTC
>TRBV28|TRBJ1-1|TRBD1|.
CASSPQVGQGKTEAFF
TGTGCCAGCAGTCCACAGGTGGGACAGGGAAAAACTGAAGCTTTCTTT
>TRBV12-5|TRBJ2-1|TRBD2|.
CASGFGLADANEQFF
TGTGCTAGTGGTTTTGGTCTAGCGGACGCCAATGAGCAGTTCTTC
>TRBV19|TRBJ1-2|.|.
CASSIRTTSQLYGYTF
TGTGCCAGTAGTATAAGGACAACATCGCAACTCTATGGCTACACCTTC
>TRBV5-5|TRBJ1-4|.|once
CASSPGPAREEKLFF
TGTGCCAGCAGCCCAGGGCCGGCGCGGGAGGAAAAACTGTTTTTT
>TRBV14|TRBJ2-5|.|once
CASSRGSYQETQYF
TGTGCCAGCAGCCGCGGGTCGTACCAAGAGACCCAGTACTTC
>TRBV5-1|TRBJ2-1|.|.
CASSLSRVIVEQFF
TGCGCCAGCAGCTTGAGCAGGGTTATCGTTGAGCAGTTCTTC
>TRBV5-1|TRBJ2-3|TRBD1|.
CASSPGQGTDTQYF
TGCGCCAGCAGCCCCGGACAGGGAACAGATACGCAGTATTTT
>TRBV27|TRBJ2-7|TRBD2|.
CASSPGTSAYEQYF
TGTGCCAGCAGTCCCGGGACTAGCGCCTACGAGCAGTACTTC
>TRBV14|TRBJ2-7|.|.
CASSPYGVEQYF
TGTGCCAGCAGCCCCTATGGTGTCGAGCAGTACTTC